The T cell receptor beta chain under discussion was sequenced for a study of blood T cell repertoires in COVID-19. J was trimmed by 5 bases and V by 4 bases; bases with no gene match: 8. This CDR3 spans 17 amino acids. CDR1 is SGHRS, CDR2 YFSETQ, per germline. Profiled with immunoSEQ multiplex PCR; TCRdb holds only in-frame clones, not every one. The sample has about 170,000 clones; 90% to 95% are singletons. This clone occurred once. Sequenced input: peripheral blood. The J gene is TRBJ2-5, the V gene TRBV5-1, with 16 bases matching TRBD2. The sequence derives from a woman between 45 and 60 years old with acute or convalescent COVID-19. The CDR3 spells CASSAGTSGGARETQYF. CDR3 coding DNA: TGCGCCAGCAGCGCAGGGACTAGCGGGGGGGCGCGGGAGACCCAGTACTTC.